This T cell receptor beta chain came from a study of cytotoxic CD8 clonotypes in ibrutinib-treated CLL. Study outcomes and limitations: Private clonotypes, not public ones, expanded at ibrutinib response.

The table lists this clone with a count of one. Its specificity is unknown. CDR1 and CDR2 from the germline V gene are KGHSH and LQKENI. V dropped 0 bases and J dropped 0 bases, with 3 bases sitting between them. The CDR3 length is 14 residues. TCRdb's table, derived via immunoSEQ multiplex PCR, lists solely in-frame clones and lacks some. The sample includes about 85,000 clones, roughly 77% seen only once; the top ten take about 4.8%. With cryopreserved PBMCs as the source, roughly 2 micrograms of genomic DNA went to TCR beta libraries. Sequenced material: PBMCs, taken after 12 months of ibrutinib treatment. V and J are TRBV18 and TRBJ1-5; unclear D gene. This receptor was identified in a human donor with chronic lymphocytic leukemia. DNA of the CDR3: TGTGCCAGCTCACCACCGTCTAGCAATCAGCCCCAGCATTTT. This codes for CASSPPSSNQPQHF. Full variable domain (rest looked up from reference TRBV18 and TRBJ1-5): NAGVMQNPRHLVRRRGQEARLRCSPMKGHSHVYWYRQLPEEGLKFMVYLQKENIIDESGMPKERFSAEFPKEGPSILRIQQVVRGDSAAYFCASSPPSSNQPQHFGDGTRLSIL.